This passage covers 14 T cell receptor beta chains from one sample sequenced in a study of T-cell memory formation after mild COVID-19. TCRdb re-derived calls from the 5' RACE reads in MiXCR, one entry per CDR3 protein. The sample carries 180,000 or so distinct CDR3 sequences, approximately 16% recorded once. The sample consisted of PBMCs or a T cell subset sorted from them (not recorded which). These receptors all stem from an adult woman who had mild COVID-19 (a few samples of this study predate the infection). Cell type and time point are not known.

The chain combines TRBV11-2 with TRBJ2-1, with D hard to call. CDR1 and CDR2 (germline): SGHAT, FQNNGV. V lost 3 bases and J 0 bases, leaving 3 bases between the germline ends. The CDR3 runs to 13 residues. CDR3 coding DNA: TGTGCCAGCAGCTTTCTCTCCTACAATGAGCAGTTCTTC. Translation gives CASSFLSYNEQFF.

This clonotype occurred a few times. The rearrangement uses TRBV27 and TRBJ1-4; D is undetermined. The length of the CDR3 is 14 residues. The germline gives CDR1 MNHEY, CDR2 SMNVEV (reference sequence). V lost 8 bases to trimming and J lost 2 bases, with 12 bases between them. CDR3 bases: TGTGCCAGCGTTTTCTCCGGGACTAATGAAAAACTGTTTTTT. This encodes CASVFSGTNEKLFF.

The rearrangement links TRBV10-3 to TRBJ1-1; 11 nucleotides align to TRBD1. CDR1 and CDR2 (germline): ENHRY, SYGVKD. This CDR3 is 15 amino acids long. The J segment lost 1 base and the V segment lost 8 bases, leaving 6 bases of the junction unmatched. The CDR3 nucleotides are TGTGCCATCCAGAGGGACAGGGGGACGAACACTGAAGCTTTCTTT. Translation: CAIQRDRGTNTEAFF.

This rearrangement joins TRBV18 to TRBJ2-7; TRBD1 matches at 9 bases. Germline V gene data show CDR1 as KGHSH and CDR2 as LQKENI. V was pared by 6 bases and J by 1 base, with 1 base of the junction left unmatched. The CDR3 totals 13 residues. CDR3 sequence reads: CASSGTGSYEQYF. The CDR3 bases are TGTGCCAGCTCCGGGACAGGGTCCTACGAGCAGTACTTC.

The chain links TRBV5-1 to TRBJ2-5; D possibly matches TRBD1 or TRBD2 (5 bases each). V shed 1 base and J shed 2 bases, with 12 bases lying between them. The CDR3 is made up of 15 amino acids. From germline, CDR1 is SGHRS and CDR2 YFSETQ. Here the CDR3 DNA reads TGCGCCAGCAGCTTGTCGGGACGGAGACAAGAGACCCAGTACTTC. Translated, it gives CASSLSGRRQETQYF.

The J gene is TRBJ2-6, the V gene TRBV6-5; no definite D call. Deletions cut 5 bases from V and 0 bases from J, with 11 bases between. This CDR3 is built from 16 residues. The germline gives CDR1 MNHEY, CDR2 SVGAGI. CDR3 region: CASSPQLPSGANVLTF. The DNA of the CDR3 is TGTGCCAGCAGTCCACAACTGCCCTCTGGGGCCAACGTCCTGACTTTC.

CDR3 loop: CASSLGTAHTEAFF. The CDR3 DNA is TGTGCCAGCAGCTTAGGAACAGCTCACACTGAAGCTTTCTTT. The rearrangement uses TRBV7-9 and TRBJ1-1, with no clear D. The CDR3 runs 14 residues. Germline values: CDR1 SEHNR, CDR2 FQNEAQ (reference sequence). The ends were cut back, 1 base at V and 3 bases at J, with 9 bases in the middle.

There are a few counts of this clonotype. The rearrangement joins TRBV7-3 to TRBJ2-1, with D tentatively TRBD1 (5 bases). This CDR3 comprises 13 residues. Trimming took 5 bases from V and 4 from J, leaving 9 bases between them. CDR1 and CDR2 from the germline V gene are SGHTA and FQGTGA. In DNA, the CDR3 is TGTGCCAGCAGCGCAACAGGATACAATGAGCAGTTCTTC. This codes for CASSATGYNEQFF.

There are many counts of this clonotype. V gene TRBV12-3 or TRBV12-4 combines with J gene TRBJ1-5, with 9 bases fitting TRBD1. This CDR3 spans 14 amino acids. V lost 3 bases, J lost 7 bases, and 4 bases stayed unmatched. The CDR3 sequence: CASSLGQGRQPQHF. The CDR3 nucleotides are TGTGCCAGCAGTTTGGGACAGGGAAGGCAGCCCCAGCATTTT.

A few counts support this clonotype. The chain employs TRBV7-9 and TRBJ1-5, with unresolved D. Germline V gives CDR1 SEHNR, CDR2 FQNEAQ (reference sequence). The CDR3 runs 21 residues. Trimming removed 2 bases at V and 9 bases at J, with 35 bases between. CDR3 loop: CASSLWLGNGVSARQSGPQHF. DNA for the CDR3: TGTGCCAGCAGCTTATGGTTGGGCAACGGGGTTTCGGCAAGGCAATCAGGGCCCCAGCATTTT.

In its sample, this clonotype was seen a few times. CDR3 protein: CSADSTQNIQYF. The CDR3 DNA sequence: TGCAGTGCTGATAGTACCCAAAACATTCAGTACTTC. The rearrangement uses TRBV20-1 and TRBJ2-4, with D uncertain. The germline V and J ends were trimmed by 5 bases and 5 bases, with 10 bases remaining between them. Germline V lookup: CDR1 DFQATT, CDR2 SNEGSKA (reference sequence). The CDR3 is 12 amino acids.

This clonotype has only a few counts. In DNA, the CDR3 is TGTGCCAGCTCTGGACCTGGACAGGGTAGAGACACCGGGGAGCTGTTTTTT. Its protein is CASSGPGQGRDTGELFF. The genes are TRBV9 and TRBJ2-2, with 8 bases lining up with TRBD1. Trimming at V came to 7 bases and at J to 3 bases, leaving 14 bases not matched to a gene. CDR1 is SGDLS and CDR2 is YYNGEE in the germline V gene. The CDR3 totals 17 residues.

The table lists this clonotype with many counts. The V call is TRBV20-1, the J call TRBJ2-5, with TRBD1 matching 8 bases. The germline V gene encodes CDR1 DFQATT and CDR2 SNEGSKA (reference sequence). CDR3 size: 13 residues. Trimming took 5 bases from V and 3 from J; bases not matched to a gene: 5. The CDR3 coding sequence is TGCAGTGCTCCTCGGACAGGGAAAGAGACCCAGTACTTC. Protein product: CSAPRTGKETQYF.

CDR3 sequence: CASSLNRARTDTQYF. The DNA for the CDR3 is TGTGCCAGCAGCTTGAACAGGGCCCGGACAGATACGCAGTATTTT. The genes are TRBV7-8 and TRBJ2-3, with D maybe TRBD1 (6 bases). The germline V gene encodes CDR1 SGHVS and CDR2 FQNEAQ. The V and J ends lost 3 bases and 3 bases respectively, with 13 bases between them. CDR3 size: 15 residues. Using reference TRBV7-8 and TRBJ2-3 for the parts outside the CDR3, the full variable domain is GAGVSQSPRYKVAKRGQDVALRCDPISGHVSLFWYQQALGQGPEFLTYFQNEAQLDKSGLPSDRFFAERPEGSVSTLKIQRTQQEDSAVYLCASSLNRARTDTQYFGPGTRLTVL.